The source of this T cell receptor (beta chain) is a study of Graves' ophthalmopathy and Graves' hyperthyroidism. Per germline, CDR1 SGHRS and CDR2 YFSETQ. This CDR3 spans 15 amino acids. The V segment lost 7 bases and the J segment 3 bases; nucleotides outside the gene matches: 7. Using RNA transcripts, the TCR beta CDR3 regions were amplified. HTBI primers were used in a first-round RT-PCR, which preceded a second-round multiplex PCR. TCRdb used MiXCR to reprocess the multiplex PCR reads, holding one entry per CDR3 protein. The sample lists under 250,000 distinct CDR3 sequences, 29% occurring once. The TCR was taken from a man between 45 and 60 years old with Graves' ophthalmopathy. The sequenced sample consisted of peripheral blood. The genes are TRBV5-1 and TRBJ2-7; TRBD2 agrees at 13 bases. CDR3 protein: CASARGTSGIYEQYF. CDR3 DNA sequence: TGCGCCAGCGCGCGGGGGACTAGCGGGATCTACGAGCAGTACTTC.